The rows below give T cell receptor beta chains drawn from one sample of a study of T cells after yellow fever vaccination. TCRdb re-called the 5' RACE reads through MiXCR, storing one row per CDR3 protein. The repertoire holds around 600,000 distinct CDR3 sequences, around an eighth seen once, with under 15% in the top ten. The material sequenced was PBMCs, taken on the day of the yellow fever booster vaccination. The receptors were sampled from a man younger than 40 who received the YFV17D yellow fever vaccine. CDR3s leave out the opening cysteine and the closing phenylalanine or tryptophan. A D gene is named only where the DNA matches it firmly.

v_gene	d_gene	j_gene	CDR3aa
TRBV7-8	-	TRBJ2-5	ASSQGTDKETQY
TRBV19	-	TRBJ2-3	ASSTRTLATQY
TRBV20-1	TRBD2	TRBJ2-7	SASRGSGSSYEQY
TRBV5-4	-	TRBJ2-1	ASSLIGNTDEQF
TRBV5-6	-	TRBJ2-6	ASSFSGWWESGANVLT
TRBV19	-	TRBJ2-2	ASSMGVYTGELF
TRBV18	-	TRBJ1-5	ASSPPGGLDQPQH
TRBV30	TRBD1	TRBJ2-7	AWTDRGRDYEQY
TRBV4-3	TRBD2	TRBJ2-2	ASSQEWIAGDTGELF
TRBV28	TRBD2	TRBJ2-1	ASSTPGTSGSYEQF
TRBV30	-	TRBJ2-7	AWSVDVYEQY
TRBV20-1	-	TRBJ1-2	SAREWTRTYGYT
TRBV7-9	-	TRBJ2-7	ASSNSGKSSYEQY
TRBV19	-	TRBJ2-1	ASSITPGSGYNEQF
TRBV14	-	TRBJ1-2	ASSQAPSGGYT
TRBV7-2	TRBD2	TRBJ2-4	ASSSRPGLAGDIQY